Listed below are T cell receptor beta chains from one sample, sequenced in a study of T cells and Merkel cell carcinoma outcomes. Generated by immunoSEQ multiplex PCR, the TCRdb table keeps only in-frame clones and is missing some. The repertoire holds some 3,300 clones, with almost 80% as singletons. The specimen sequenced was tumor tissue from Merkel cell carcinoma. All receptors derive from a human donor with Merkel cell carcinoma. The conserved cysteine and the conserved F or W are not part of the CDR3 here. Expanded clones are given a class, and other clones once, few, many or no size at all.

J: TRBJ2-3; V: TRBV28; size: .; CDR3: ASSGRTSGGIDTQY
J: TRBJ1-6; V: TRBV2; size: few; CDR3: ASSDHNSPLH
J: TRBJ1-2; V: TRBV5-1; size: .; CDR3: ASSSDIYGYT
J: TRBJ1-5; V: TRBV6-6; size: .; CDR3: ASSQTGVSNQPQH
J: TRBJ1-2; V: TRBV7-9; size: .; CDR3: ASTPGRDSGYT
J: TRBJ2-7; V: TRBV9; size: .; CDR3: ASSASGIGLLEQY
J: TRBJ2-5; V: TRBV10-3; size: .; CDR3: AISEGSSGTPQETQY
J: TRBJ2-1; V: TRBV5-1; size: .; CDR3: ASSLVYNEQF
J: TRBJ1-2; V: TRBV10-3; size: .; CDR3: AISESVTGGYAGYT
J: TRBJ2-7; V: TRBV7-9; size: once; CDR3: ASSLGRRDNQPPSYEQY
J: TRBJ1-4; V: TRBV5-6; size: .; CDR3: ASSLGTTNEKLF
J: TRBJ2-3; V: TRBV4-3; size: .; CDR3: ASSQDHTDTQY
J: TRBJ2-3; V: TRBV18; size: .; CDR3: ASSPLTSGIITDTQY
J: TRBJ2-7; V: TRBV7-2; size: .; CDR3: ASSFSPAYEQY
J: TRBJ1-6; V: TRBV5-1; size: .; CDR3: ASSLAVNNSPLH
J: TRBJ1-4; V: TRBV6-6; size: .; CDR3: ASRDRGDEKLF
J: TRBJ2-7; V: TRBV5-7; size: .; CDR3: ASSSTGGGGYEQY
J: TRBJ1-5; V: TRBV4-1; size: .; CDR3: ASSQDGNQPQH
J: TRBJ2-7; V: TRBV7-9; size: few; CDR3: ASSLGRGFFDYEQY
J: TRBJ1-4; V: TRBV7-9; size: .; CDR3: ASSPPEFDRVVLDGF
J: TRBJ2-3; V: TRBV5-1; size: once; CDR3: ASNEEGAGHTDTQY
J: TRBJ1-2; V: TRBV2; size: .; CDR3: ASNLQGNYGYT
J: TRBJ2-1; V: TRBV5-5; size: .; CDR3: ASSFRTSGGHEQF
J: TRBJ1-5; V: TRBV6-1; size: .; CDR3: ASSRDTYSNQPQH
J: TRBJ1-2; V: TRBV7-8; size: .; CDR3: ASSLVASTNYGYT
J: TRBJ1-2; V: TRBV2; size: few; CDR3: ASTPSTEAYT